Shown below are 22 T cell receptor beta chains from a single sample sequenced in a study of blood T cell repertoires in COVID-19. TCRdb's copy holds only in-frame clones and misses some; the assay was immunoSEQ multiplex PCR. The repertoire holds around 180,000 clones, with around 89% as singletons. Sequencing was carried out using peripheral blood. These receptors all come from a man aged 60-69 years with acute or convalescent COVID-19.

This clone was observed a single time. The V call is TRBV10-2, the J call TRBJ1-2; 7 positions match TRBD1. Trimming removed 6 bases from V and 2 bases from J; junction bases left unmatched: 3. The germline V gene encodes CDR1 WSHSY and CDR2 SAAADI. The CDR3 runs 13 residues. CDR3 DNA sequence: TGCGCCAGCAGACCGGGACAGAACTATGGCTACACCTTC. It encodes CASRPGQNYGYTF.

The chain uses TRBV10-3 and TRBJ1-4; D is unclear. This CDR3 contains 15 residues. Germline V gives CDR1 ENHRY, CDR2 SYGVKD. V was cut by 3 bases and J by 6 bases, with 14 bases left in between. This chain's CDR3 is CAISDRSGWDEKLFF. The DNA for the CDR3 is TGTGCCATCAGTGACCGCTCGGGGTGGGATGAAAAACTGTTTTTT.

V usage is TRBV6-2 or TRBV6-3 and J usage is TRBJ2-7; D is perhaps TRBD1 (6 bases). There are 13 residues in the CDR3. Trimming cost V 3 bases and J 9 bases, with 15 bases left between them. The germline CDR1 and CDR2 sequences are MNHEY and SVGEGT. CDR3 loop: CASSYDRDTGQYV. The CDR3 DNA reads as TGTGCCAGCAGTTATGACCGGGACACCGGGCAGTACGTC.

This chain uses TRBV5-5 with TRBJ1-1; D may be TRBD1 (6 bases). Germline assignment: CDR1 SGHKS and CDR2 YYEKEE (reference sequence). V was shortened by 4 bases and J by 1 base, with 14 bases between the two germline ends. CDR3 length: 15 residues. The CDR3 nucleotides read TGTGCCAGCAGCCTCAGGACAGAGTGGAACACTGAAGCTTTCTTT. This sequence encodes CASSLRTEWNTEAFF.

The CDR3 spells CASSQDSGGRGYTF. The CDR3 DNA is TGTGCCAGCAGCCAAGATAGCGGGGGTCGGGGCTACACCTTC. The rearrangement uses TRBV3-1 (or the pseudogene TRBV3-2) and TRBJ1-2; TRBD1 is a possible D gene (5 bases). The CDR3 runs to 14 residues. V was cut by 0 bases and J by 8 bases, with 13 bases left in between. The germline CDR1 and CDR2 sequences are LGHDT and YNNKEL (reference sequence).

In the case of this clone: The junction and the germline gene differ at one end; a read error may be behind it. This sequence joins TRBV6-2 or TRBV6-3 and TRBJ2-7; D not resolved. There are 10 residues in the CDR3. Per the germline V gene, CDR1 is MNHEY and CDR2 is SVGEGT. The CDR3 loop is CASSYYEQYF. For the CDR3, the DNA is TGTGCCAGCAGCTACTACGAGCAGTACTTC.

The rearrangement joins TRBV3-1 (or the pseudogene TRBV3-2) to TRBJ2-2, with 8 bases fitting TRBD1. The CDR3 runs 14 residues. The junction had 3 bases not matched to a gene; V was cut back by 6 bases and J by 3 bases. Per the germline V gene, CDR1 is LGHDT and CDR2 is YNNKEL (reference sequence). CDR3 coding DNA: TGTGCCAGCAGGATGACAGGGGACACCGGGGAGCTGTTTTTT. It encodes CASRMTGDTGELFF.

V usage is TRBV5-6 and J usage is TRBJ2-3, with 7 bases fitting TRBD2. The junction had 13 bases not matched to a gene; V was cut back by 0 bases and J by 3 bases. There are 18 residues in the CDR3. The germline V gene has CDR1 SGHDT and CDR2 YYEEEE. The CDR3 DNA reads TGTGCCAGCAGCTTGGACGGGTTAGGACGGGGGGAAACAGATACGCAGTATTTT. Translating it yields CASSLDGLGRGETDTQYF.

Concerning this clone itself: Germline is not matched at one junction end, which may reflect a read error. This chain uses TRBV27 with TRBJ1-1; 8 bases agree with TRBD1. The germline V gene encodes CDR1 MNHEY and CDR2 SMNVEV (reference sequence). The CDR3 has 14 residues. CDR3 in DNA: TGTGCCAGCAGTAGGACAGGGTATAACACTAAAGCTTTCTTT. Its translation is CASSRTGYNTKAFF.

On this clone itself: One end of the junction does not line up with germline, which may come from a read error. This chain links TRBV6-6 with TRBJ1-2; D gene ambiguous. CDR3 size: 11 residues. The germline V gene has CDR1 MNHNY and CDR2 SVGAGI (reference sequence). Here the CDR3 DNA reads TGTGCCAGCAGTTACTCGGACTTCGCGATCTTC. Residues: CASSYSDFAIF.

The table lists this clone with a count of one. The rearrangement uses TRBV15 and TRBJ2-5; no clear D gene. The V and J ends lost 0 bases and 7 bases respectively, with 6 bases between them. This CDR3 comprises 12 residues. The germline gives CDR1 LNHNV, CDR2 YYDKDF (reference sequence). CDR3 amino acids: CATSRDYWTQYF. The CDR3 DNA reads TGTGCCACCAGCAGAGATTATTGGACCCAGTACTTC.

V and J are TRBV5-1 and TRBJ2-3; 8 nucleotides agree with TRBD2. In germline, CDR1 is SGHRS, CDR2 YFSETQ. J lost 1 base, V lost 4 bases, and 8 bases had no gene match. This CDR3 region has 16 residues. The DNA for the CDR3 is TGCGCCAGCAGCCCAGTCACTAGCGGACGCACAGATACGCAGTATTTT. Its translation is CASSPVTSGRTDTQYF.

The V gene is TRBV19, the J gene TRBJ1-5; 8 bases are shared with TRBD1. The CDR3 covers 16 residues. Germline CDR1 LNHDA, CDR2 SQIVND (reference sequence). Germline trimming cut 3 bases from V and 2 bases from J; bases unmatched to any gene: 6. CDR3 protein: CASSIRQGQGNQPQHF. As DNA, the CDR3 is TGTGCCAGTAGTATTCGTCAGGGACAGGGCAATCAGCCCCAGCATTTT.

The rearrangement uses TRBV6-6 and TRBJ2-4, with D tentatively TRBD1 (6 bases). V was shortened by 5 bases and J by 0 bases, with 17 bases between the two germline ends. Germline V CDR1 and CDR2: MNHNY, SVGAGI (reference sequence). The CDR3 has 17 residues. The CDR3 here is CASSPGQFRLAKNIQYF. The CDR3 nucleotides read TGTGCCAGCAGTCCAGGACAGTTCCGTCTAGCCAAAAACATTCAGTACTTC.

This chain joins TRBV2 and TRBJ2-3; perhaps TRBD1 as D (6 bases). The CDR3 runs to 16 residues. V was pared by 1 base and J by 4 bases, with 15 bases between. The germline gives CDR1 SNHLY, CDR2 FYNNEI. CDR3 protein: CASSEGIRQDSDTQYF. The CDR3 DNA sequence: TGTGCCAGCAGTGAAGGGATACGACAGGACTCAGATACGCAGTATTTT.

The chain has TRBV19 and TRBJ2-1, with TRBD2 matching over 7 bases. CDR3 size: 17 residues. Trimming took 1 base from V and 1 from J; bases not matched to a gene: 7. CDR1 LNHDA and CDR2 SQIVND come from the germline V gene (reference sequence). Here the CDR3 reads CASSIVAGRGSYNEQFF. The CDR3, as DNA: TGTGCCAGTAGTATAGTTGCAGGGAGGGGTTCCTACAATGAGCAGTTCTTC.

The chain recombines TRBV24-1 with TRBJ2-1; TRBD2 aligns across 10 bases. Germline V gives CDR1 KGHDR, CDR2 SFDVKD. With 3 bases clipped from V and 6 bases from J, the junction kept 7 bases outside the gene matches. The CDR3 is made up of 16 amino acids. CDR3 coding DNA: TGTGCCACCAGTGATCAATTAGCGGGAGGCCTCAATGAGCAGTTCTTC. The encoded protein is CATSDQLAGGLNEQFF.

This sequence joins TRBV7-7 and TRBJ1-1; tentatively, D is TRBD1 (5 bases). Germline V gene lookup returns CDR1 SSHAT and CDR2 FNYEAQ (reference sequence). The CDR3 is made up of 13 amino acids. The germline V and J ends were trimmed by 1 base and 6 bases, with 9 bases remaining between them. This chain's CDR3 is CASSLERGSEAFF. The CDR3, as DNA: TGTGCCAGCAGCTTAGAAAGGGGTTCTGAAGCTTTCTTT. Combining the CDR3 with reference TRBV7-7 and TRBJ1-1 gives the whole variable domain GAGVSQSPRYKVTKRGQDVTLRCDPISSHATLYWYQQALGQGPEFLTYFNYEAQPDKSGLPSDRFSAERPEGSISTLTIQRTEQRDSAMYRCASSLERGSEAFFGQGTRLTVV.

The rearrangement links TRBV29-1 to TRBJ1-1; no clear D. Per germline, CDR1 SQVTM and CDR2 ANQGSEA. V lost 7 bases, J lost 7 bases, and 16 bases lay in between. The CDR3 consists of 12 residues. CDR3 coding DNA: TGCAGCGCCCAAACTACATGGGTTGAAGCTTTCTTT. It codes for CSAQTTWVEAFF. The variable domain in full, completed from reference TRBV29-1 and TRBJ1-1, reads SAVISQKPSRDICQRGTSLTIQCQVDSQVTMMFWYRQQPGQSLTLIATANQGSEATYESGFVIDKFPISRPNLTFSTLTVSNMSPEDSSIYLCSAQTTWVEAFFGQGTRLTVV.

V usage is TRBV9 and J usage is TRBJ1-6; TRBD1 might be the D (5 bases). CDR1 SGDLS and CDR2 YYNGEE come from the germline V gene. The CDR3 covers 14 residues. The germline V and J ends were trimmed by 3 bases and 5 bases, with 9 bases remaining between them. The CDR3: CASSGVTDNSPLHF. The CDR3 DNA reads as TGTGCCAGCAGCGGAGTGACAGATAATTCACCCCTCCACTTT.

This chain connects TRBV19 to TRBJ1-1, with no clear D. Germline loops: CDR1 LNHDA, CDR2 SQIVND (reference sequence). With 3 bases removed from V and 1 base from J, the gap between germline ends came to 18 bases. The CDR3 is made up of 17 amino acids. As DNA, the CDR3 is TGTGCCAGTAGTATGGGTAAAGGCGGCTTTAAGAACACTGAAGCTTTCTTT. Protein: CASSMGKGGFKNTEAFF.

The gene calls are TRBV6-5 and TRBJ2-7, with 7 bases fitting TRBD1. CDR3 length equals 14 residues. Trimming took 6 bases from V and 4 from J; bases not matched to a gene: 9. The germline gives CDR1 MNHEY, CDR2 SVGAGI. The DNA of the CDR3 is TGTGCCAGCAGCCTTGGACAGGCAAAGTACGAGCAGTACTTC. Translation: CASSLGQAKYEQYF.